Below, one T cell receptor beta chain is given with its context. Antigen specificity is unknown. V lost 8 bases, J lost 3 bases, and 14 bases lay in between. The CDR3 runs to 14 residues. Germline V lookup: CDR1 MNHEY, CDR2 SVGEGT. The sample originates from a study of T cells in Graves' hyperthyroidism and ophthalmopathy. Study summary: The initial diagnosis was the point when peripheral blood was collected, ahead of any treatment. Overall study results and limits: Ophthalmopathy, as predicted by the model, came a median approximately 5.9 months after the prediction.

Graves' hyperthyroidism showing no ophthalmopathy progression within 18 months was considered stable. Newly diagnosed hyperthyroidism, duration under 2 months, in patients aged 18 to 65. Researchers amplified the TCR beta CDR3 regions from RNA transcripts. HTBI primers drove first-round RT-PCR of the TCR CDR3. TCRdb recomputed calls from the multiplex PCR reads with MiXCR, one row per CDR3 protein. The sample consists of more than 650,000 distinct CDR3 sequences, approximately 15% of them appearing once. The sequence was collected from a young woman with Graves' hyperthyroidism. The sequenced sample was blood. The V gene is TRBV6-2 or TRBV6-3, the J gene TRBJ2-1; TRBD1 might be the D (5 bases). Here the CDR3 DNA reads TGTGCCAGCCGGTTTCAGGGCTACTACAATGAGCAGTTCTTC. Amino acid sequence: CASRFQGYYNEQFF.